These 12 T cell receptor beta chains were sequenced from one sample in a study of blood T cell repertoires in COVID-19. Here immunoSEQ multiplex PCR was the method, and the copy in TCRdb shows in-frame clones only, minus some. The sample records 24,000 or so clones, 80% to 90% being singletons. Material for sequencing was peripheral blood. These receptor sequences come from a human donor in a cohort sampled during active COVID-19. The donor label of this sample is uncertain.

V and J are TRBV27 and TRBJ1-2; 8 bases are a match to TRBD1. The CDR3 has 11 residues. CDR1 is MNHEY and CDR2 is SMNVEV in the germline V gene (reference sequence). CDR3 nucleotides: TGTGCTGAGCGGGACAGGTATGGCTACACCTTC. Its protein is CAERDRYGYTF.

The V call is TRBV6-5, the J call TRBJ1-5, with D perhaps matching TRBD1 (6 bases). Germline-derived CDR1 and CDR2 are MNHEY and SVGAGI. The CDR3 has 15 residues. The ends were cut back, 5 bases at V and 7 bases at J, with 18 bases in the middle. CDR3 sequence reads: CASSPLRPTGQPQHF. The CDR3 coding sequence is TGTGCCAGCAGTCCCCTAAGACCTACAGGGCAGCCCCAGCATTTT.

On this clone itself: The sample has other DNA sequences that encode this CDR3 too. The genes are TRBV7-3 and TRBJ1-1; the match to TRBD1 covers 11 bases. Germline V CDR1 and CDR2: SGHTA, FQGTGA. Trimming cost V 5 bases and J 5 bases; bases outside gene matches: 4. This CDR3 has 14 amino acids. CDR3 nucleotide sequence: TGTGCCAGCAGCCCAGGGACAGGGGGAACTGAAGCTTTCTTT. This sequence encodes CASSPGTGGTEAFF.

The gene calls are TRBV6-5 and TRBJ2-5; D possibly corresponds to TRBD1 (6 bases). V lost 2 bases and J 5 bases, leaving 15 bases between the germline ends. CDR3 length: 15 amino acids. Germline loops: CDR1 MNHEY, CDR2 SVGAGI. The CDR3 loop reads CASSYRRWGQETQYF. CDR3 in DNA: TGTGCCAGCAGTTACCGCAGATGGGGGCAGGAGACCCAGTACTTC.

CDR3 amino acids: CASSLWGRGSYEQYF. Written as DNA, the CDR3 is TGCGCCAGCAGCTTGTGGGGCAGGGGATCCTACGAGCAGTACTTC. The genes are TRBV5-1 and TRBJ2-7; TRBD1 might be the D (6 bases). The germline V and J ends were trimmed by 1 base and 1 base, with 12 bases remaining between them. Germline CDR1 and CDR2: SGHRS and YFSETQ. The CDR3 length is 15 residues.

This clone has a handful of counts. V and J are TRBV7-9 and TRBJ1-1; D might be TRBD1 (6 bases). Trimming removed 5 bases at V and 0 bases at J, with 16 bases between. Germline loops: CDR1 SEHNR, CDR2 FQNEAQ (reference sequence). This CDR3 spans 16 amino acids. The CDR3 reads CASSPTGNLMNTEAFF. Here the CDR3 DNA reads TGTGCCAGCAGCCCTACAGGGAACCTAATGAACACTGAAGCTTTCTTT.

There are a few counts of this clone. This chain uses TRBV5-4 with TRBJ2-5; TRBD2 agrees at 13 bases. This CDR3 has 16 residues. Germline CDR1 is SGHNT and CDR2 is YYREEE (reference sequence). V shed 3 bases and J 3 bases; nucleotides not matched to a gene: 5. The CDR3 loop is CASSSEGLAGKETQYF. For the CDR3, the DNA is TGTGCCAGCAGCTCGGAGGGACTAGCGGGGAAAGAGACCCAGTACTTC.

The chain recombines TRBV30 with TRBJ1-2, with a possible D match to TRBD1 (5 bases). V lost 2 bases, J lost 2 bases, and 12 bases lay in between. Germline V gene sequence: CDR1 GTSNPN, CDR2 SVGIG (reference sequence). The CDR3 contains 14 residues. The CDR3 sequence: CAWSTDRTNYGYTF. DNA of the CDR3: TGTGCCTGGAGTACTGACAGAACCAACTATGGCTACACCTTC.

CDR3 coding DNA: TGTGCCAGCATGAAGACAGGGTTGCATGGAAACACCATATATTTT. Its translation is CASMKTGLHGNTIYF. The chain couples TRBV6-5 to TRBJ1-3, with 7 bases that match TRBD1. The CDR3 has 15 residues. J was trimmed by 3 bases and V by 7 bases; bases with no gene match: 9. Germline V gene lookup returns CDR1 MNHEY and CDR2 SVGAGI.

The chain has TRBV7-2 and TRBJ2-7; 7 bases are shared with TRBD2. From germline, CDR1 is SGHTA and CDR2 FQGNSA. V was pared by 0 bases and J by 2 bases, with 4 bases of the junction left unmatched. This CDR3 region has 15 residues. The CDR3, as DNA: TGTGCCAGCAGCTTAGCCCAAGCGGGGCCCTACGAGCAGTACTTC. Its translation: CASSLAQAGPYEQYF.

This clone appeared once. The chain links TRBV19 to TRBJ1-5; the D gene is possibly TRBD1 (5 bases). The CDR3 has 16 amino acids. Germline lookup yields CDR1 LNHDA and CDR2 SQIVND (reference sequence). The V end lost 0 bases, the J end lost 2 bases, and 11 bases lay between the germline ends. The CDR3: CASSIEVRGRNQPQHF. The CDR3, as DNA: TGTGCCAGTAGTATAGAGGTAAGGGGTCGCAATCAGCCCCAGCATTTT.

The chain couples TRBV5-5 to TRBJ2-7, with no clear D. Germline-derived CDR1 and CDR2 are SGHKS and YYEKEE (reference sequence). The CDR3 length is 14 residues. The V end lost 0 bases, the J end lost 3 bases, and 10 bases lay between the germline ends. CDR3 DNA sequence: TGTGCCAGCAGCTTGGAGTCGCAGATCTACGAGCAGTACTTC. It yields the protein CASSLESQIYEQYF.